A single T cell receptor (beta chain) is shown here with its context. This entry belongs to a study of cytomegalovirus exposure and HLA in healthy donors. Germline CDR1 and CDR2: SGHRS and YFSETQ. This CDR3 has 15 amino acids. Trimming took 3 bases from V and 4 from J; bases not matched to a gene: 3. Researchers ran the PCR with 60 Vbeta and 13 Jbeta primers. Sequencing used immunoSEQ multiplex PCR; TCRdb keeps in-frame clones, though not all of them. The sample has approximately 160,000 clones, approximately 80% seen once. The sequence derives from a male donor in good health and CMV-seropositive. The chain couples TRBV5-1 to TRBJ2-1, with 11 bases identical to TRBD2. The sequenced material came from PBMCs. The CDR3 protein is CASSWGTSGYNEQFF. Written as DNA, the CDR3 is TGCGCCAGCAGCTGGGGGACTAGCGGATACAATGAGCAGTTCTTC.